The 26 T cell receptor beta chains reported below all come from one sample, sequenced in a study of regulatory T cells in long-lasting Graves disease (dated by TCRdb to 2020 to 2023). What this sample's time point label stands for: newly diagnosed GD, antithyroid drugs for less than 3 months. RNA was extracted from PBMCs in TRIzol for both TCR sequencing and RNA sequencing. Library prep was done by multiplex PCR. Sequencer: Illumina HiSeq 4000. TCR beta libraries were built with iRepertoire HTBI primers and Arm-PCR amplification of CDR3 regions. TCRdb ran its own pipeline on the public reads, namely fastp trimming at Q25 and MiXCR clone calling, and kept in-frame beta chains. Rows matching on CDR3 protein sequence are summarized as one entry with the most common DNA and genes. For this sample the table gives 400,000 to 500,000 distinct CDR3 sequences, of which around 17% were detected only once. The ten largest account for 20% to 25% of the sample.

The sample was also linked to a second study, of T cells in Graves' hyperthyroidism and ophthalmopathy.

Here the sequenced sample was peripheral blood mononuclear cells (PBMCs), taken at new diagnosis, from a patient treated with antithyroid drugs. These receptors came from a woman between 18 and 30 years old with Graves disease. Donor details come from another sample of the same person, matched by shared clones.

This clonotype was observed a few times. This chain joins TRBV7-2 and TRBJ2-3; possibly TRBD1 for D (5 bases). V dropped 3 bases and J dropped 0 bases, with 10 bases sitting between them. The CDR3 runs 15 residues. Germline V gives CDR1 SGHTA, CDR2 FQGNSA. CDR3: CASSLPAGSTDTQYF. CDR3 sequence (DNA): TGTGCCAGCAGCTTGCCCGCAGGGAGCACAGATACGCAGTATTTT.

This clonotype was seen more than once but under ten times. The genes are TRBV6-1 and TRBJ2-2; weak D call: TRBD2 (6 bases). V gave up 8 bases and J gave up 4 bases, with 14 bases separating them. The germline V gene encodes CDR1 MNHNS and CDR2 SASEGT. This CDR3 contains 14 residues. The CDR3 region has the DNA TGTGCCAGCGGAAGGGACTTAAGCACCGGGGAGCTGTTTTTT. It specifies CASGRDLSTGELFF.

This clonotype was seen repeatedly, ten times or more. CDR3 protein: CASSRDFTDTQYF. CDR3 in DNA: TGTGCCAGCAGCCGGGACTTCACAGATACGCAGTATTTT. V gene TRBV7-2 combines with J gene TRBJ2-3, with a tentative D call TRBD2 (6 bases). From germline, CDR1 is SGHTA and CDR2 FQGNSA. Trimming removed 5 bases from V and 2 bases from J, with 8 bases in between. This CDR3 has 13 amino acids.

The chain carries TRBV4-2 and TRBJ2-1, with TRBD2 as a possible D gene (5 bases). There are 16 residues in the CDR3. Per germline, CDR1 LGHNA and CDR2 YNFKEQ. The germline V and J ends were trimmed by 0 bases and 2 bases, with 11 bases remaining between them. The CDR3 DNA is TGTGCCAGCAGCCAAGAGGGTCTAGCAGCCTACAATGAGCAGTTCTTC. Amino acids: CASSQEGLAAYNEQFF.

This clonotype appeared a few times. V usage is TRBV7-3 and J usage is TRBJ2-1; a possible D gene is TRBD1 (6 bases). The V gene lost 4 bases and the J gene lost 0 bases, with 16 bases spanning the gap. The CDR3 is 17 residues long. Germline V gene data show CDR1 as SGHTA and CDR2 as FQGTGA. The CDR3 DNA follows: TGTGCCAGCAGCTCCCCCGAGGGGGTGGTCTCCTACAATGAGCAGTTCTTC. Its translation is CASSSPEGVVSYNEQFF.

This clonotype came up many times. The J gene is TRBJ2-7, the V gene TRBV7-9, with D perhaps matching TRBD2 (6 bases). The germline V gene encodes CDR1 SEHNR and CDR2 FQNEAQ (reference sequence). With 5 bases removed from V and 3 bases from J, the gap between germline ends came to 14 bases. CDR3 length: 14 amino acids. The CDR3 bases are TGTGCCAGCAGCCTCGGGACTTCGTTCTACGAGCAGTACTTC. This translates into CASSLGTSFYEQYF.

The chain is built from TRBV15 and TRBJ2-1; maybe TRBD1 (5 bases). This CDR3 has 16 residues. The ends were cut back, 5 bases at V and 1 base at J, with 15 bases in the middle. Germline CDR1 LNHNV, CDR2 YYDKDF (reference sequence). CDR3 residues: CATSPDIRLSYNEQFF. In DNA, the CDR3 is TGTGCCACCAGCCCGGACATCAGGTTATCCTACAATGAGCAGTTCTTC.

This rearrangement joins TRBV25-1 to TRBJ1-1; unclear D gene. The CDR3 runs 13 residues. Trimming pared 3 bases from V and 4 bases from J, leaving 9 bases between. Germline V gives CDR1 MGHDK, CDR2 SYGVNS. The CDR3 nucleotides are TGTGCCAGCAGTGAGAGGAGGGCCACTGAAGCTTTCTTT. Translated, it gives CASSERRATEAFF.

This clonotype was seen a handful of times. V and J are TRBV6-2 or TRBV6-3 and TRBJ1-2, with TRBD1 identical over 8 bases. Looked up from germline, CDR1 is MNHEY and CDR2 is SVGEGT. CDR3 size: 15 residues. V lost 2 bases and J lost 4; bases outside the gene matches: 6. CDR3 DNA sequence: TGTGCCAGCAGTTACCCGCTGACAGGGGTCTATGGCTACACCTTC. Amino acid sequence: CASSYPLTGVYGYTF.

As for this clonotype: A far larger clone is one base from this, pointing to a likely read error. Since no conserved phenylalanine or tryptophan closes the CDR3, a read error is the likely cause. This CDR3 reads CASSPRIGDEQFL. Here the CDR3 DNA reads TGTGCCAGCAGTCCAAGGATTGGAGATGAGCAGTTCCTC. The chain employs TRBV6-2 or TRBV6-3 and TRBJ2-5; the D is unclear. TRBJ2-1 explains the end of the DNA better; the J call may be wrong. CDR3 size: 13 residues. CDR1 and CDR2 (germline): MNHEY, SVGEGT.

The CDR3 is CASSYGSGVGYGYTF. The DNA of the CDR3 is TGTGCCAGCAGTTACGGGTCAGGGGTGGGCTATGGCTACACCTTC. This rearrangement joins TRBV6-2 or TRBV6-3 to TRBJ1-2; tentative D call: TRBD1 (6 bases). Trimming removed 2 bases at V and 4 bases at J, with 14 bases between. CDR1 is MNHEY, CDR2 SVGEGT, per germline. The CDR3 has 15 residues.

Ten or more counts support this clonotype. V is TRBV2 and J is TRBJ2-1; 9 bases line up with TRBD2. The CDR3 runs to 17 residues. The germline V gene has CDR1 SNHLY and CDR2 FYNNEI. J gave up 4 bases and V 8 bases, and 15 bases lay outside the gene matches. In DNA, the CDR3 is TGTGCCAGCTTTCCCCGCGGGAGGGCCTCTCGGTACAATGAGCAGTTCTTC. This codes for CASFPRGRASRYNEQFF.

In regard to this clonotype: Germline and junction disagree at one end, which may indicate a read error. This chain connects TRBV28 to TRBJ2-4, with D possibly being TRBD2 (6 bases). Germline V lookup: CDR1 MDHEN, CDR2 SYDVKM. The CDR3 spans 18 residues. CDR3 in amino acids: CASSFTEVAELARNIQYF. The CDR3 DNA sequence: TGTGCCAGCAGTTTTACGGAAGTCGCCGAACTAGCCAGAAACATTCAGTACTTC.

The chain carries TRBV7-9 and TRBJ2-1; the match to TRBD2 covers 11 bases. The CDR3 spans 17 residues. Germline V lookup: CDR1 SEHNR, CDR2 FQNEAQ (reference sequence). Trimming took 7 bases from V and 8 from J; bases not matched to a gene: 16. CDR3 sequence reads: CASTFLTSGASSHEQFF. As DNA, the CDR3 is TGTGCCAGCACCTTCTTGACTAGCGGGGCCTCCTCGCATGAGCAGTTCTTC.

The genes are TRBV25-1 and TRBJ2-7; D is uncertain. V was trimmed by 2 bases and J by 11 bases, leaving 16 bases between them. Germline-derived CDR1 and CDR2 are MGHDK and SYGVNS. The CDR3 length is 13 residues. The CDR3 sequence is CASSELGSHLEYF. CDR3 coding DNA: TGTGCCAGCAGTGAACTAGGCTCCCACCTTGAGTACTTC.

This clonotype was counted between two and nine times. The chain is built from TRBV12-3 or TRBV12-4 and TRBJ1-1; D gene uncertain. V was cut by 4 bases and J by 4 bases, with 16 bases left in between. This CDR3 has 15 amino acids. The CDR3 bases are TGTGCCAGCAGTTACCTGCAGAGGAGCCGCACTGAAGCTTTCTTT. It yields the protein CASSYLQRSRTEAFF.

There are many counts of this clonotype. The V call is TRBV12-3 or TRBV12-4, the J call TRBJ2-7; D possibly corresponds to TRBD1 (5 bases). The CDR3 covers 17 residues. With 6 bases removed from V and 2 bases from J, the gap between germline ends came to 23 bases. The DNA of the CDR3 is TGTGCCAGCAGCAGACCGAGAGGCAGGGTCGACACCTACGAGCAGTACTTC. Encoded protein: CASSRPRGRVDTYEQYF.

This clonotype has at least ten counts. The CDR3 coding sequence is TGTGCCAGCAGCCCTGGAGACGGGAGGAACACTGAAGCTTTCTTT. Its protein product is CASSPGDGRNTEAFF. This chain uses TRBV3-1 with TRBJ1-1; D call uncertain. Germline V gene sequence: CDR1 LGHDT, CDR2 YNNKEL (reference sequence). V was pared by 4 bases and J by 1 base, with 13 bases between. CDR3 length: 15 residues.

The chain couples TRBV28 to TRBJ1-2; D is undetermined. This CDR3 is built from 13 residues. The germline CDR1 and CDR2 sequences are MDHEN and SYDVKM. V was shortened by 2 bases and J by 0 bases, with 4 bases between the two germline ends. The CDR3 DNA sequence: TGTGCCAGCAGTTTACACTCTAACTATGGCTACACCTTC. It translates to CASSLHSNYGYTF.

The chain is built from TRBV10-3 and TRBJ2-7; the D gene is possibly TRBD2 (6 bases). Trimming cost V 4 bases and J 7 bases, with 11 bases left between them. There are 12 residues in the CDR3. CDR1 ENHRY and CDR2 SYGVKD come from the germline V gene. CDR3: CAISGSGGEQYF. In DNA form, the CDR3 reads TGTGCCATCAGTGGCAGCGGAGGGGAGCAGTACTTC.

This clonotype was found many times. This rearrangement joins TRBV30 to TRBJ2-7; D is ambiguous. Trimming removed 3 bases from V and 2 bases from J, with 11 bases in between. Germline V gives CDR1 GTSNPN, CDR2 SVGIG (reference sequence). The CDR3 loop spans 13 amino acids. CDR3 nucleotides: TGTGCCTGGAGCGGTGGCAGGACCTACGAGCAGTACTTC. Residues: CAWSGGRTYEQYF.

There are many counts of this clonotype. The chain combines TRBV5-1 with TRBJ2-1; 8 nucleotides match TRBD2. The junction had 6 bases not matched to a gene; V was cut back by 4 bases and J by 0 bases. Per the germline V gene, CDR1 is SGHRS and CDR2 is YFSETQ. The CDR3 covers 16 residues. For the CDR3, the DNA is TGCGCCAGCAGCGGCGGCGGGGGGAGCTCCTACAATGAGCAGTTCTTC. Translation gives CASSGGGGSSYNEQFF.

In this sample, this clonotype turned up many times. This chain joins TRBV12-3 or TRBV12-4 and TRBJ1-5; 7 bases are a match to TRBD1. The CDR3 extends over 14 amino acids. Unmatched junction bases numbered 6, after V lost 6 bases and J lost 4 bases. The CDR3 nucleotides read TGTGCCAGCAGCTTTACGGACAGGAATCAGCCCCAGCATTTT. It is translated as CASSFTDRNQPQHF.

This chain uses TRBV19 with TRBJ2-2; the D gene is possibly TRBD2 (5 bases). Germline CDR1 reads LNHDA; CDR2 reads SQIVND (reference sequence). CDR3 length equals 15 residues. Trimming left V 5 bases short and J 4 bases short, with 14 bases between. The CDR3 is CASSWIERTTGELFF. The CDR3 DNA reads TGTGCCAGTAGTTGGATCGAGCGGACCACCGGGGAGCTGTTTTTT.

The genes are TRBV7-8 and TRBJ2-2; 14 bases match TRBD2. The germline gives CDR1 SGHVS, CDR2 FQNEAQ. Unmatched junction bases numbered 6, after V lost 0 bases and J lost 3 bases. The CDR3 is 19 amino acids. In DNA, the CDR3 is TGTGCCAGCAGCTTAGCAAGACTAGCGGGAGGGCCTGACACCGGGGAGCTGTTTTTT. The encoded protein is CASSLARLAGGPDTGELFF.

The sample holds a few counts of this clonotype. The chain couples TRBV27 to TRBJ2-2; no clear D. Germline loops: CDR1 MNHEY, CDR2 SMNVEV (reference sequence). With 3 bases removed from V and 3 bases from J, the gap between germline ends came to 8 bases. The CDR3 totals 14 residues. The CDR3 coding sequence is TGTGCCAGCAGTTTTAGTCTATACACCGGGGAGCTGTTTTTT. This codes for CASSFSLYTGELFF.